The T cell receptor (beta chain) described here comes from a study of cytomegalovirus exposure and HLA in healthy donors. Researchers ran the PCR with 60 Vbeta and 13 Jbeta primers. The method was immunoSEQ multiplex PCR; TCRdb's version includes in-frame clones alone and lacks a portion of them. The sample gives a few hundred thousand clones, roughly 80% of which show up once; about a sixth is in the top ten. V lost 9 bases and J 0 bases, leaving 9 bases between the germline ends. The CDR3 has 12 residues. CDR1 and CDR2 (germline): ENHRY, SYGVKD. This TCR came from a man in his forties or fifties in good health and CMV-seronegative. V and J are TRBV10-3 and TRBJ2-7, with D possibly matching TRBD2 (6 bases). The sample was PBMCs. DNA of the CDR3: TGTGCCATGGGGAGGAGCTCCTACGAGCAGTACTTC. Amino acid sequence: CAMGRSSYEQYF.